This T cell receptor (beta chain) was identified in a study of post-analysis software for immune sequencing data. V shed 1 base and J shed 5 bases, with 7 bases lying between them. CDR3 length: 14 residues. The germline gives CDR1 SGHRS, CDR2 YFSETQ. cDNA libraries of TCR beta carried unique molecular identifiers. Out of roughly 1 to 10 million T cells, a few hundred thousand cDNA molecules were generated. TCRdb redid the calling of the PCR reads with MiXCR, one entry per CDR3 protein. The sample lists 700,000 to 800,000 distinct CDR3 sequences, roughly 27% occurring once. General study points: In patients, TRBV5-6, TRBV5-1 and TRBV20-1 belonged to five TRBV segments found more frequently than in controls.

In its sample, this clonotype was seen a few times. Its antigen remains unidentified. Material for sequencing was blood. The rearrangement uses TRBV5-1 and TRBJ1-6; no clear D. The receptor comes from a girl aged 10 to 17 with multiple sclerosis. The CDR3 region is CASSLRENNSPLHF. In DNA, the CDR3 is TGCGCCAGCAGCTTGAGGGAAAATAATTCACCCCTCCACTTT. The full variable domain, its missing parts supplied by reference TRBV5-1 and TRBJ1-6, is KAGVTQTPRYLIKTRGQQVTLSCSPISGHRSVSWYQQTPGQGLQFLFEYFSETQRNKGNFPGRFSGRQFSNSRSEMNVSTLELGDSALYLCASSLRENNSPLHFGNGTRLTVT.